This T cell receptor (beta chain) derives from a study of identifying expanded T cells in peripheral blood. The V gene lost 1 base and the J gene lost 4 bases, with 15 bases spanning the gap. The germline gives CDR1 SGHKS, CDR2 YYEKEE (reference sequence). This CDR3 is built from 16 residues. Method: immunoSEQ multiplex PCR; TCRdb's copy keeps in-frame clones and lacks some. The sample holds 75,000 to 90,000 clones; 80% to 90% are singletons and the top ten take roughly 7%. Regarding the study as a whole: Technical replicates showed roughly 1.2 changed clones; around 2 weeks about 16; four weeks 19. Across healthy donors, higher total template counts meant significantly greater approximately two-week count variance.

During the collection period, no donor immune events like infections were recorded. Points on this clone: Antigen specificity is unknown.

This chain uses TRBV5-5 with TRBJ2-1, with D uncertain. The clonotype was recovered from a person aged 18 to 75 in good health. The sequenced material came from blood. The CDR3 DNA sequence: TGTGCCAGCAGCTTGAGGTTTCCAGAATTATACAATGAGCAGTTCTTC. The encoded protein is CASSLRFPELYNEQFF.